A single sample gave rise to the 16 T cell receptor beta chains below, sequenced in a study of T cell clonality in common variable immunodeficiency. TCRdb's table, derived via immunoSEQ multiplex PCR, lists solely in-frame clones and lacks some. The profile covers about 42,000 clones, none occurring a single time. Their recognized antigens are unknown. Findings of the study overall: Reportedly, TCR beta sequences from common variable immunodeficiency showed fewer deletions and N-nucleotide insertions.

Material: peripheral blood mononuclear cells. The receptors were sampled from a human donor with common variable immunodeficiency.

This clone was found many times. The CDR3 extends 3 residues past the end of the read, so its final part is completed from the germline J gene. The chain combines TRBV20-1 with TRBJ1-1; 8 bases line up with TRBD1. After removal of 8 bases from V and 1 base from J, the junction contained 6 bases not matched to a gene. The germline V gene has CDR1 DFQATT and CDR2 SNEGSKA (reference sequence). This CDR3 contains 13 residues. The CDR3: CSTETGENTEAFF. The CDR3 DNA, read in part, is TGCAGTACCGAGACAGGGGAGAACACTGAA.

This clone was found a few times. The read ends 3 residues early relative to the CDR3; the germline J gene fills the gap. The rearrangement links TRBV20-1 to TRBJ2-1, with 8 bases matching TRBD2. The germline gives CDR1 DFQATT, CDR2 SNEGSKA (reference sequence). With 1 base clipped from V and 8 bases from J, the junction kept 7 bases outside the gene matches. The CDR3 runs 14 residues. The sequenced part of the CDR3 DNA is TGCAGTGCTAGAGTGGACGGGGGGGTCCATGAG. This sequence encodes CSARVDGGVHE. The CDR3, in full, reads CSARVDGGVHEQFF.

This clone was recorded a few times. The CDR3 is cut off 3 residues early in the read; its end comes from the germline J gene. This sequence joins TRBV7-2 and TRBJ1-3; 9 nucleotides line up with TRBD1. V shed 2 bases and J 3 bases; nucleotides not matched to a gene: 2. The CDR3 consists of 15 residues. Germline V lookup: CDR1 SGHTA, CDR2 FQGNSA. CDR3 loop: CASSLNRGLGNTIYF. Partial CDR3 DNA: TGTGCCAGCAGCTTAAACAGGGGGCTTGGAAACACC.

Note on this clone: Sequencing ends 3 residues short of the CDR3 end; the germline J gene provides the rest. The gene calls are TRBV6-2 or TRBV6-3 and TRBJ2-1, with D tentatively TRBD1 (6 bases). CDR1 and CDR2 (germline): MNHEY, SVGEGT. Trimming cost V 7 bases and J 3 bases, with 16 bases left between them. The length of the CDR3 is 15 residues. Here the CDR3 reads CASTPMGAVYNEQFF. The sequenced CDR3 bases are TGTGCCAGCACCCCTATGGGGGCCGTCTACAATGAG.

This clone was detected many times. The read terminates 3 residues ahead of where the CDR3 ends, so the germline J gene completes it. This rearrangement joins TRBV18 to TRBJ2-3; maybe TRBD1 (6 bases). The CDR3 has 15 amino acids. Germline CDR1 KGHSH, CDR2 LQKENI. Trimming stripped 4 bases from V and 2 bases from J, with 13 bases between. The CDR3 bases that were read are TGTGCCAGCTCACTCGACAGGAAGCACACAGATACG. Translating it yields CASSLDRKHTDT. In full, the CDR3 reads CASSLDRKHTDTQYF.

This clone showed up many times. The read terminates 3 residues before the CDR3 end, so the remaining end is supplied by the germline J gene. The chain carries TRBV20-1 and TRBJ1-1; 8 bases line up with TRBD1. V shed 7 bases, J shed 5 bases, and the junction held 9 bases outside the gene matches. Looked up from germline, CDR1 is DFQATT and CDR2 is SNEGSKA (reference sequence). This CDR3 is 13 amino acids long. CDR3: CSGHRGEGTEAFF. The sequenced part of the CDR3 DNA is TGCAGTGGTCACAGGGGGGAAGGAACTGAA.

This clone was observed a handful of times. With the read ending 3 residues before the CDR3 end, the germline J gene is used to fill in that end. V usage is TRBV6-1 and J usage is TRBJ1-3; D not resolved. V was trimmed by 4 bases and J by 0 bases, leaving 4 bases between them. The CDR3 has 13 residues. Germline values: CDR1 MNHNS, CDR2 SASEGT. CDR3 DNA, as far as it was read: TGTGCCAGCAGTGTAAACTCTGGAAACACC. Its translation: CASSVNSGNT. The complete CDR3 reads CASSVNSGNTIYF.

This clone was seen a handful of times. The read stops 3 residues short of the end of the CDR3; the missing end is completed from the germline J gene. The rearrangement uses TRBV30 and TRBJ2-1; TRBD2 matches 8 bases. The junction had 13 bases not matched to a gene; V was cut back by 7 bases and J by 2 bases. CDR1 GTSNPN and CDR2 SVGIG come from the germline V gene (reference sequence). CDR3 size: 16 residues. The CDR3 sequence is CASSPKGAGAYNEQFF. The sequenced part of the CDR3 DNA is TGTGCCTCCTCCCCCAAGGGAGCGGGAGCCTACAATGAG.

A few counts support this clone. The read gets to within 3 residues of the CDR3 end, and the germline J gene fills in the rest. The chain carries TRBV29-1 and TRBJ2-7, with TRBD1 matching 7 bases. J lost 0 bases, V lost 4 bases, and 3 bases had no gene match. This CDR3 spans 13 amino acids. Germline V lookup: CDR1 SQVTM, CDR2 ANQGSEA. CDR3 DNA, as far as it was read: TGCAGCGTTGCCCGGGACAGCTCCTACGAG. The encoded protein is CSVARDSSYE. The CDR3 as a whole reads CSVARDSSYEQYF.

This clone was detected ten times or more. The read terminates 3 residues before the CDR3 end, so the remaining end is supplied by the germline J gene. The chain links TRBV20-1 to TRBJ2-7, with 8 bases aligning to TRBD1. The ends lost 3 bases at V and 3 bases at J; junction bases unmatched: 4. In germline, CDR1 is DFQATT, CDR2 SNEGSKA (reference sequence). The CDR3 has 13 residues. This CDR3 reads CSASLGQGYEQYF. CDR3 DNA, as far as it was read: TGCAGTGCTAGTCTCGGACAGGGCTACGAG.

This clone was detected only a few times. Incomplete CDR3 DNA: TGTGCCAGCAGCTTAGGACAGAAGACTAATGAAAAA. Translating gives CASSLGQKTNEK. The entire CDR3 reads CASSLGQKTNEKLFF. The V call is TRBV7-9, the J call TRBJ1-4, with a weak D call TRBD1 (5 bases). The CDR3 end falls 3 residues outside the read, so it is completed with the germline J gene. The CDR3 is 15 amino acids. Germline V gene data show CDR1 as SEHNR and CDR2 as FQNEAQ (reference sequence). The V end was cut by 1 base, the J end by 2 bases, with 8 bases between.

The table lists this clone with many counts. Sequencing ends 3 residues short of the CDR3 end; the germline J gene provides the rest. The chain joins TRBV7-8 to TRBJ2-1; D might be TRBD2 (6 bases). The V end was cut by 5 bases, the J end by 0 bases, with 11 bases between. There are 15 residues in the CDR3. CDR1 is SGHVS and CDR2 is FQNEAQ in the germline V gene. The CDR3 sequence: CASSQAGVSYNEQFF. The CDR3 DNA, read in part, is TGTGCCAGCAGCCAAGCGGGCGTCTCCTACAATGAG.

This clone has ten or more counts. The CDR3 goes on 3 residues after the read ends, and that part is filled in from the germline J gene. The chain couples TRBV29-1 to TRBJ1-4, with D maybe TRBD1 (6 bases). The germline CDR1 and CDR2 sequences are SQVTM and ANQGSEA. The CDR3 is 14 amino acids. The V end was cut by 0 bases, the J end by 3 bases, with 8 bases between. CDR3 loop: CSVEDRGANEKLFF. Partial CDR3 DNA: TGCAGCGTTGAAGACAGGGGCGCTAATGAAAAA.

This clone has just a few counts. An end of the junction differs from the germline gene, which may be a read error. The read ends 3 residues shy of where the CDR3 ends; the end is completed using the germline J gene. V and J are TRBV7-7 and TRBJ2-5; TRBD1 aligns across 9 bases. CDR3 length equals 13 residues. The germline CDR1 and CDR2 sequences are SSHAT and FNYEAQ (reference sequence). This chain's CDR3 is CASSLDRGETQYF. The CDR3 bases that were read are TGTGCTAGCAGCTTAGACAGGGGGGAGACC.

This clone was seen ten or more times. The read stops 3 residues short of the end of the CDR3; the missing end is completed from the germline J gene. V gene TRBV4-2 combines with J gene TRBJ2-1; 10 bases match TRBD2. CDR1 and CDR2 from the germline V gene are LGHNA and YNFKEQ. This CDR3 is built from 21 residues. Trimming at V came to 4 bases and at J to 0 bases, leaving 18 bases not matched to a gene. The CDR3 spells CASSPPGGLAGVRSSYNEQFF. CDR3 bases read: TGTGCCAGCAGCCCCCCCGGAGGGCTAGCGGGGGTTCGAAGCTCCTACAATGAG.

Only a few counts were recorded for this clone. The read terminates 3 residues ahead of where the CDR3 ends, so the germline J gene completes it. This chain joins TRBV30 and TRBJ1-2; 9 positions match TRBD1. The V gene's germline CDR1 is GTSNPN and CDR2 SVGIG (reference sequence). This CDR3 is built from 11 residues. The part of the CDR3 DNA that was read is TGTGCCTGGGACAGGGGGGGCGGC. This gives the protein CAWDRGGG. The whole CDR3 reads CAWDRGGGYTF.